This T cell receptor beta chain was found in a study of shared clonotypes between healthy human individuals. Study-wide findings and caveats: Estimated clonotype richness was generally higher in naive than memory subsets. Sampling was confined to blood; repertoires within tissues likely differ.

To note about this clone: The antigen is undetermined.

The germline V gene encodes CDR1 MNHNS and CDR2 SASEGT. V lost 8 bases, J lost 2 bases, and 8 bases stayed unmatched. The CDR3 consists of 15 residues. Data came from immunoSEQ multiplex PCR; TCRdb stores just in-frame clones and leaves some out. Of hundreds of thousands of clones listed, 97% are singletons. The sample was naive CD4+ T cells sorted from blood. Subset noted: CD45RA+ positively selected. The J gene is TRBJ2-2, the V gene TRBV6-1; 7 nucleotides agree with TRBD2. This receptor was identified in a woman in her twenties or thirties in good health. The CDR3 here is CASVWGRANTGELFF. The DNA for the CDR3 is TGTGCCAGCGTCTGGGGGAGGGCCAACACCGGGGAGCTGTTTTTT.